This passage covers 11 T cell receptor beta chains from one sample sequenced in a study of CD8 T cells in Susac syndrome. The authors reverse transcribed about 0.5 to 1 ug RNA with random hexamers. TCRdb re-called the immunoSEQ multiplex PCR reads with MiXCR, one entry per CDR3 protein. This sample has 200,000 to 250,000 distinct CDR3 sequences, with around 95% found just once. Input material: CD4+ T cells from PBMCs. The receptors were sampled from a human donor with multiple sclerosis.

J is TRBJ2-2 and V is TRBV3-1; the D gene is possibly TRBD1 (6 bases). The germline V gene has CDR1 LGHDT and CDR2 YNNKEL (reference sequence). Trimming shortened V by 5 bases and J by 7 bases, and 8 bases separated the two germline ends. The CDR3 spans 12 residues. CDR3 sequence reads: CASSSRGGELFF. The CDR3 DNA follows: TGTGCCAGCAGCAGCAGGGGCGGGGAGCTGTTTTTT.

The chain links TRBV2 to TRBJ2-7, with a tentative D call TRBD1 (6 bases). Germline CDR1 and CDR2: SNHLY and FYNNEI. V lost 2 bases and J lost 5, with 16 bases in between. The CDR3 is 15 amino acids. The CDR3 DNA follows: TGTGCCAGCAGTGAACAGGGGCAGGTTTCCCACGAGCAGTACTTC. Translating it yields CASSEQGQVSHEQYF.

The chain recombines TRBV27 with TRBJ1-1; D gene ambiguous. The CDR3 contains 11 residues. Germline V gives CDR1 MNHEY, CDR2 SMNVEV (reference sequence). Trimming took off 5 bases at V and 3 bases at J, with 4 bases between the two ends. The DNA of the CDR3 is TGTGCCAGCAGTGGGTACACTGAAGCTTTCTTT. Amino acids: CASSGYTEAFF.

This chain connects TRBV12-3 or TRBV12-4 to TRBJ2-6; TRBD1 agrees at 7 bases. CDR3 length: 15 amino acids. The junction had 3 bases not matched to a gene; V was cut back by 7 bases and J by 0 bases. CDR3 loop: CASKDRSSGANVLTF. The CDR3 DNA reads TGTGCCAGCAAGGACAGGAGCTCTGGGGCCAACGTCCTGACTTTC.

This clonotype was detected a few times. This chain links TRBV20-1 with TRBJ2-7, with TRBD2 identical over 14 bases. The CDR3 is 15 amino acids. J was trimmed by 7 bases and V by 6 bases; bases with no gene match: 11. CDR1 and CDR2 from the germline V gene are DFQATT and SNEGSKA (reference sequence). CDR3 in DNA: TGCAGTGCCGTAATAGGGACTAGCGGGAGAGCGGAGCAGTACTTC. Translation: CSAVIGTSGRAEQYF.

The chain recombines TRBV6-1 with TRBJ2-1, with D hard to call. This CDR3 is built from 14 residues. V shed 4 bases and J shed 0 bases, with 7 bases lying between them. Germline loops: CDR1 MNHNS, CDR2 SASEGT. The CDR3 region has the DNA TGTGCCAGCAGTGCATCGAGCTCCTACAATGAGCAGTTCTTC. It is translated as CASSASSSYNEQFF.

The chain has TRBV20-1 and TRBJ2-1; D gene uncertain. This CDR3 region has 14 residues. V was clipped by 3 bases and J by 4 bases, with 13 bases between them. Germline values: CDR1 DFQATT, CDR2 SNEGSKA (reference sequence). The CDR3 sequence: CSASGQSSYNEQFF. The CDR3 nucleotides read TGCAGTGCTAGTGGCCAGTCTTCATACAATGAGCAGTTCTTC.

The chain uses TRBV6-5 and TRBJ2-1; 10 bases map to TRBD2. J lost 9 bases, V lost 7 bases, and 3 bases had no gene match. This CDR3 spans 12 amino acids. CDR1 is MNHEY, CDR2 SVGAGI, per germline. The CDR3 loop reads CASNQREGEQFF. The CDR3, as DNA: TGTGCCAGCAACCAGCGGGAGGGTGAGCAGTTCTTC.

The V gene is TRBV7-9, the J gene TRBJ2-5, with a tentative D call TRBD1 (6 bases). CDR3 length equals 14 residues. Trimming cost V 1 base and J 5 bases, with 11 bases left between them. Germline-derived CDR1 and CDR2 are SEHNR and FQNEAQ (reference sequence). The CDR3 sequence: CASSLGTEGETQYF. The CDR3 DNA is TGTGCCAGCAGCTTAGGGACAGAAGGGGAGACCCAGTACTTC.

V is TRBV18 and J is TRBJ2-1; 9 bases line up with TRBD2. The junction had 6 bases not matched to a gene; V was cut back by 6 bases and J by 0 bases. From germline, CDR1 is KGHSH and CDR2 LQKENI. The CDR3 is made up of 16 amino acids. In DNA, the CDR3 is TGTGCCAGCTCCCCTGCGGGGGGGAGCTCCTACAATGAGCAGTTCTTC. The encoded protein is CASSPAGGSSYNEQFF.

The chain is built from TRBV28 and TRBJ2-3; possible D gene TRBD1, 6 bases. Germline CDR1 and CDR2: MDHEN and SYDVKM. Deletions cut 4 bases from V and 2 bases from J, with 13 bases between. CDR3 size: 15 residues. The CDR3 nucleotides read TGTGCCAGCAGTTGGGGGCGAAGAGCCACAGATACGCAGTATTTT. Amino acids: CASSWGRRATDTQYF. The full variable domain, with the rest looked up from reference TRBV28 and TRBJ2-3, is DVKVTQSSRYLVKRTGEKVFLECVQDMDHENMFWYRQDPGLGLRLIYFSYDVKMKEKGDIPEGYSVSREKKERFSLILESASTNQTSMYLCASSWGRRATDTQYFGPGTRLTVL.